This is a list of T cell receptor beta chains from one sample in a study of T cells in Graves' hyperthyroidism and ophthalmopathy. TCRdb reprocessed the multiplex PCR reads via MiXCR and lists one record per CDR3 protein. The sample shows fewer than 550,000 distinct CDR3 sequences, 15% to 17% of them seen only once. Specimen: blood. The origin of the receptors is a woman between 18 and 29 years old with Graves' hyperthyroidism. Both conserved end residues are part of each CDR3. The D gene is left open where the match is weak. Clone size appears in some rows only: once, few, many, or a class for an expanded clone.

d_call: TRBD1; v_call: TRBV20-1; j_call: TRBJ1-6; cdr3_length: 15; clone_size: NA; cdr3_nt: TGCAGTGCTAGAGATCGAGGGACAGGGGATTCACCCCTCCACTTT; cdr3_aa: CSARDRGTGDSPLHF
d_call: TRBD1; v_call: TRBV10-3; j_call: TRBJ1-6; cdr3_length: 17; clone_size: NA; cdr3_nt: TGTGCCATCAGTGAGTCAGACAGGGGCCCCGATAATTCACCCCTCCACTTT; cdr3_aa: CAISESDRGPDNSPLHF
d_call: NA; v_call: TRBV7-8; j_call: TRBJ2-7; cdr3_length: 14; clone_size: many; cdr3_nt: TGTGCCAGCAGCCCGCCGTACGGGCCGAGGGAGCAGTACTTC; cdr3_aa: CASSPPYGPREQYF
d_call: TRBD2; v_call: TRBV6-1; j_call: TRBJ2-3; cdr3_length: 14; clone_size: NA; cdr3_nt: TGTGCCAGCAGGCCAGCGGGGAAGGCTGATACGCAGTATTTT; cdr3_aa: CASRPAGKADTQYF
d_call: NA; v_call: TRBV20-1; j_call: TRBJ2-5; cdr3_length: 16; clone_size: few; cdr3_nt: TGCAGTGCTAGTTACGGGACGCCACCATCCTCAGAGACCCAGTACTTC; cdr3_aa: CSASYGTPPSSETQYF
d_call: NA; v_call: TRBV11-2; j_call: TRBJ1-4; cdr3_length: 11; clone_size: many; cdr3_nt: TGTGCCAGTCAGAGGGGTGAAAAACTGTTTTTT; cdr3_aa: CASQRGEKLFF
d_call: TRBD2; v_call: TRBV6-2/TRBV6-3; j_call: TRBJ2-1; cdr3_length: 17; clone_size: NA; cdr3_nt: TGTGCCAGCAGTTACTCTAGCCTAGCGGGAGTTTACAATGAGCAGTTCTTC; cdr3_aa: CASSYSSLAGVYNEQFF
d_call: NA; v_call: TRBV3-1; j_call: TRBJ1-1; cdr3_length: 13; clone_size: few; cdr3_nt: TGTGCCAGCAGCCCGGCAAAGGGCACTGAAGCTTTCTTT; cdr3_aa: CASSPAKGTEAFF
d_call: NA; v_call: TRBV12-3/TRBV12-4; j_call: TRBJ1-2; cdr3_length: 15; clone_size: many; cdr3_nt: TGTGCCAGCAGTGAACATGAGGGGATCGGATATGGCTACACCTTC; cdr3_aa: CASSEHEGIGYGYTF
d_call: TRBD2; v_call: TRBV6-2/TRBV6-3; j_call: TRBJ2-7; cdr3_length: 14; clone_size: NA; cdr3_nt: TGTGCCAGCAAGCCGGGACTAGCGGGAGACGAGCAGTACTTC; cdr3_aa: CASKPGLAGDEQYF
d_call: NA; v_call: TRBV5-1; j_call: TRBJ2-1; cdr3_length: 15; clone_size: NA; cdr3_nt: TGCGCCAGCAGGGATAACACTTGGGGGGCCAATGAGCAGTTCTTC; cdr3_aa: CASRDNTWGANEQFF
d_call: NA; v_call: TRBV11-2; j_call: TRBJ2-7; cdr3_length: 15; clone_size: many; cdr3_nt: TGTGCCAGCACCTCGGGGCAGGGGAAGTACGAAGAGCAGTACTTC; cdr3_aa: CASTSGQGKYEEQYF
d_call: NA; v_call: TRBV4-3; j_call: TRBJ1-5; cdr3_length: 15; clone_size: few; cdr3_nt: TGCGCCAGCAGCCAAGATCTGTGGAGCAATCAGCCCCAGCATTTT; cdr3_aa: CASSQDLWSNQPQHF
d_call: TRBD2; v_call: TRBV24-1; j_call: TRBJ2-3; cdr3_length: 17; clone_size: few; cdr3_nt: TGTGCCACCAGTGATCCAAAGAGCGGGGGGGCCACAGATACGCAGTATTTT; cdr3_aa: CATSDPKSGGATDTQYF
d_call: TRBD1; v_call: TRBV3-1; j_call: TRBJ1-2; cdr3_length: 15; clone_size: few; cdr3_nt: TGTGCCAGCAGCAAAGGACAGGGCCTCGTATATGGCTACACCTTC; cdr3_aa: CASSKGQGLVYGYTF